A selection of T cell receptor beta chains follows, all from one sample in a study of T cell responses to AZD1222 COVID-19 vaccine. Profiling relied on immunoSEQ multiplex PCR, and the TCRdb table lists in-frame clones only, not all of them. This table holds around 120,000 clones, over 85% found once. The material sequenced was peripheral blood, taken 28 days after the second AZD1222 dose. These TCRs come from an adult who received the AZD1222 COVID-19 vaccine. Both conserved end residues are part of each CDR3. A D gene is named only where the DNA matches it firmly. Size values are once, few and many counts, or a class for expanded clones, and some rows have none.

CDR3 DNA | CDR3 protein | V gene | D gene | J gene | clone size
TGTGCCAGTATCATGCGGGGAGGGAATGAGCAGTTCTTC | CASIMRGGNEQFF | TRBV19 | TRBD2 | TRBJ2-1 | .
TGTGCCAGCAGCTTACTTGGGGGGGGGTCGTCTGGGCAGTACTTC | CASSLLGGGSSGQYF | TRBV28 | TRBD2 | TRBJ2-7 | .
TGTGCCAGCACCCTAGGTACAGATTCCCGAAATGGCTACACCTTC | CASTLGTDSRNGYTF | TRBV28 | . | TRBJ1-2 | .
TGTGCCAGCAGCCTACGACTAGCGGGGGGCTATGAGCAGTTCTTC | CASSLRLAGGYEQFF | TRBV3-1/TRBV3-2 | TRBD2 | TRBJ2-1 | .
TGTGCCTGGAGTCTGGGGATTGAGGCAGATACGCAGTATTTT | CAWSLGIEADTQYF | TRBV30 | . | TRBJ2-3 | .
TGTGCCACCAGCAGAGATGGGGCGGGGTTTAAGCAGTTCTTC | CATSRDGAGFKQFF | TRBV15 | . | TRBJ2-1 | .
TGTGCCAGTAGTATAGTGAGGGACAGGGATCAGCCCCAGCATTTT | CASSIVRDRDQPQHF | TRBV19 | TRBD1 | TRBJ1-5 | .
TGTGCCAGCAGCCAAGATTTCCCGACAGACTCGGCCCGAGGCTACACCTTC | CASSQDFPTDSARGYTF | TRBV3-1/TRBV3-2 | . | TRBJ1-2 | .
TGCGCCAGCAGCCTCAGGAGTGGAAACACCATATATTTT | CASSLRSGNTIYF | TRBV5-1 | . | TRBJ1-3 | few
TGTGCCAGCAGTTACAGGGGGCAGAACACTGAAGCTTTCTTT | CASSYRGQNTEAFF | TRBV27 | TRBD1 | TRBJ1-1 | .
TGTGCCAGCAGCTTAGCGCGGGGCACTGAAGCTTTCTTT | CASSLARGTEAFF | TRBV7-9 | . | TRBJ1-1 | .
TGTGCCAAGACATCTCGACAGGGCGGCGGGGAGACCCAGTACTTC | CAKTSRQGGGETQYF | TRBV24-1 | TRBD1 | TRBJ2-5 | once
TGTGCCAGCAGCTTAGGGACAGGGAACACCGGGGAGCTGTTTTTT | CASSLGTGNTGELFF | TRBV7-8 | TRBD1 | TRBJ2-2 | .
TGTGCCAGCAGCTCCGACGGCAACTATGGCTACACCTTC | CASSSDGNYGYTF | TRBV5-8 | . | TRBJ1-2 | .
TGTGCCAGCAGCCAATACCAGCGGGGCACAGATACGCAGTATTTT | CASSQYQRGTDTQYF | TRBV5-4 | . | TRBJ2-3 | .
TGTGCCAGCAGCTTGAGGCAGGGGGCGCCCAGCACAGATACGCAGTATTTT | CASSLRQGAPSTDTQYF | TRBV5-4 | TRBD1 | TRBJ2-3 | once
TGTGCCAGCAGCCCCGCCATGGCTATCGGCGAGCAGTACTTC | CASSPAMAIGEQYF | TRBV9 | . | TRBJ2-7 | .
TGTGCCAGCAGTTTGGGCCGACGTATCGAGCAGTTCTTC | CASSLGRRIEQFF | TRBV27 | . | TRBJ2-1 | .
TGTGCCAGCAGCAACAGGGGGCCCAATCAGCCCCAGCATTTT | CASSNRGPNQPQHF | TRBV5-6 | TRBD1 | TRBJ1-5 | .
TGTGCCAGCAGCCTACGGGCAGACAATCAGCCCCAGCATTTT | CASSLRADNQPQHF | TRBV5-5 | . | TRBJ1-5 | .
TGTGCCAGCAGTGAAGGGACAGGGTCCATCTACGAGCAGTACTTC | CASSEGTGSIYEQYF | TRBV25-1 | TRBD1 | TRBJ2-7 | .
TGTGCCAGCAGCCAAGATAGGGCTGCCCACGAGCAGTACTTC | CASSQDRAAHEQYF | TRBV4-2 | . | TRBJ2-7 | .
TGTGCCAGCAGCTTAGTTCCGACGGGCACTGAAGCTTTCTTT | CASSLVPTGTEAFF | TRBV7-2 | . | TRBJ1-1 | .
TGTGCCAGCAGTGCTGGGACGGCTGAAGCTTTCTTT | CASSAGTAEAFF | TRBV2 | . | TRBJ1-1 | .
TGTGCCAGCACCGGACGACCGGTAGGAAACACCATATATTTT | CASTGRPVGNTIYF | TRBV11-3 | . | TRBJ1-3 | .
TGTGCCAGAGTTCACGATCAGCCCCAGCATTTT | CARVHDQPQHF | TRBV6-5 | . | TRBJ1-5 | .
TGTGCCAGCAGCCTAGGACTAGCGGTCAGAGGATACACCACCGGGGAGCTGTTTTTT | CASSLGLAVRGYTTGELFF | TRBV28 | TRBD2 | TRBJ2-2 | .
TGTGCCAGCAGAGAAAGCGGGAGTCAGAACGAGCAGTACTTC | CASRESGSQNEQYF | TRBV28 | TRBD2 | TRBJ2-7 | .
TGTGCCAGCTCACCGACAGGGGACACTGAAGCTTTCTTT | CASSPTGDTEAFF | TRBV18 | TRBD1 | TRBJ1-1 | .
TGTGCCAGCAGTTCGAGGGGACCTAATGAAAAACTGTTTTTT | CASSSRGPNEKLFF | TRBV27 | . | TRBJ1-4 | .
TGTGCCAGCAGCCAAGTACACTCTGGGGCCAACGTCCTGACTTTC | CASSQVHSGANVLTF | TRBV4-2 | . | TRBJ2-6 | .
TGTGCCAGCAGTCCCTCGGAGGGCAGCCTCGTCTACGAGCAGTACTTC | CASSPSEGSLVYEQYF | TRBV28 | . | TRBJ2-7 | .
TGTGCCAGCAGCTTAAGTCTCTACGAGCAGTACTTC | CASSLSLYEQYF | TRBV7-9 | . | TRBJ2-7 | once
TGTGCCAGCATCCCTCCGGGGGCGCCCCATAATTCACCCCTCCACTTT | CASIPPGAPHNSPLHF | TRBV6-4 | . | TRBJ1-6 | .
TGTGCCAGCAGCCAAGCCTTCGGACAGGGAGGGACTGAAGCTTTCTTT | CASSQAFGQGGTEAFF | TRBV3-1/TRBV3-2 | TRBD1 | TRBJ1-1 | .
TGTGCCAGCAGCTACTTCGGAGCTAGAGGGGAAAAACTGTTTTTT | CASSYFGARGEKLFF | TRBV3-1/TRBV3-2 | . | TRBJ1-4 | .
TGTGCCTGGAGGGCCTGGACAGGACCCAACACCGGGGAGCTGTTTTTT | CAWRAWTGPNTGELFF | TRBV30 | TRBD1 | TRBJ2-2 | .
TGTGCCAGCAGCTTTGAAAGGGACTACGAGCAGTACTTC | CASSFERDYEQYF | TRBV7-2 | . | TRBJ2-7 | .
TGTGCCAGTAGTATTGCGACAGGGAACACCGGGGAGCTGTTTTTT | CASSIATGNTGELFF | TRBV19 | . | TRBJ2-2 | .
TGTGCCAGCTCACCAAAAAAAGATACGCAGTATTTT | CASSPKKDTQYF | TRBV18 | . | TRBJ2-3 | .
TGTGCCAGCAGCAAAGACTATGGACAGGGGGCGTACGAGCAGTACTTC | CASSKDYGQGAYEQYF | TRBV21-1 | . | TRBJ2-7 | .
TGTGCCAGCAGTTCTCAAGGAGGGGGTTCATCTGGAAACACCATATATTTT | CASSSQGGGSSGNTIYF | TRBV27 | . | TRBJ1-3 | .
TGTGCCAGCACCCAGGGGACGGTCTATGGCTACACCTTC | CASTQGTVYGYTF | TRBV25-1 | . | TRBJ1-2 | once
TGTGCCAGCAGTTTAGAAGAGACCCAGTACTTC | CASSLEETQYF | TRBV28 | . | TRBJ2-5 | .
TGTGCCAGCACCCCGGGGAGCTCCTATAATTCACCCCTCCACTTT | CASTPGSSYNSPLHF | TRBV6-5 | . | TRBJ1-6 | .
TGCGCCAGCAGCTTAGGCCTTCTCACAGATACGCAGTATTTT | CASSLGLLTDTQYF | TRBV5-1 | . | TRBJ2-3 | .
TGTGCCAGCAGTCCTCTCCTAATCTCCTACAATGAGCAGTTCTTC | CASSPLLISYNEQFF | TRBV28 | . | TRBJ2-1 | .
TGTGCCAGCAGCTTGAGCGGTAGCGGGGGGGAGTCCGGGGAGCTGTTTTTT | CASSLSGSGGESGELFF | TRBV5-5 | TRBD2 | TRBJ2-2 | once
TGTGCCAGCAGCCGAGACGGGACTAGGGGTGAGCAGTTCTTC | CASSRDGTRGEQFF | TRBV3-1/TRBV3-2 | TRBD2 | TRBJ2-1 | .
TGCAGTGGACAGGGGTACTATGGCTACACCTTC | CSGQGYYGYTF | TRBV29-1 | TRBD1 | TRBJ1-2 | .
TGTGCCAGCAGCGCCCGTCCGGGGTCCTACAATGAGCAGTTCTTC | CASSARPGSYNEQFF | TRBV7-2 | . | TRBJ2-1 | .
TGTGCCAGCTCCCTCGGGGGGGGCTACCAAGAGACCCAGTACTTC | CASSLGGGYQETQYF | TRBV7-3 | TRBD2 | TRBJ2-5 | .
TGTGCCAGCCAAGGCAGCTCCTATAATTCACCCCTCCACTTT | CASQGSSYNSPLHF | TRBV27 | . | TRBJ1-6 | .
TGCGCCAGCAGGGGTCACCGGGACAAAAACTCCTACGAGCAGTACTTC | CASRGHRDKNSYEQYF | TRBV5-1 | . | TRBJ2-7 | .
TGTGCCTGGAGTGTAAAGGAGCTAGCGGAGAACACAGATACGCAGTATTTT | CAWSVKELAENTDTQYF | TRBV30 | TRBD2 | TRBJ2-3 | .
TGTGCCGCCGAGGGAACAGGGGGCTATGGCTACACCTTC | CAAEGTGGYGYTF | TRBV10-3 | TRBD1 | TRBJ1-2 | .
TGTGCCAGCAGGAGGGTTGGCTCCTACGAGCAGTACTTC | CASRRVGSYEQYF | TRBV27 | . | TRBJ2-7 | .
TGTGCCTGGAGTCAGATCAGGGGGCAGACGAACACTGAAGCTTTCTTT | CAWSQIRGQTNTEAFF | TRBV30 | TRBD1 | TRBJ1-1 | .
TGTGCCAGTAGTATAGAATCGGCAGGGTATGGGGGCAGCACAGATACGCAGTATTTT | CASSIESAGYGGSTDTQYF | TRBV19 | . | TRBJ2-3 | .